The following is a T cell receptor (beta chain) sequence with its context. These data are taken from a study of control samples from healthy donors and cancer patients. Clones were sequenced by immunoSEQ multiplex PCR, and TCRdb holds only the in-frame ones, with some missing. The profile shows 150,000 or so clones, roughly 93% of them singletons. The V and J ends lost 0 bases and 5 bases, in that order; junction bases with no gene match: 3. The length of the CDR3 is 15 residues. Germline V gene lookup returns CDR1 SGDLS and CDR2 YYNGEE. The V and J genes are TRBV9 and TRBJ2-5; 11 positions match TRBD1. The source is a man aged 18 to 30 in good health. Sequenced: blood. CDR3 loop: CASSVGTGGVETQYF. CDR3 bases: TGTGCCAGCAGCGTAGGGACAGGGGGCGTGGAGACCCAGTACTTC.